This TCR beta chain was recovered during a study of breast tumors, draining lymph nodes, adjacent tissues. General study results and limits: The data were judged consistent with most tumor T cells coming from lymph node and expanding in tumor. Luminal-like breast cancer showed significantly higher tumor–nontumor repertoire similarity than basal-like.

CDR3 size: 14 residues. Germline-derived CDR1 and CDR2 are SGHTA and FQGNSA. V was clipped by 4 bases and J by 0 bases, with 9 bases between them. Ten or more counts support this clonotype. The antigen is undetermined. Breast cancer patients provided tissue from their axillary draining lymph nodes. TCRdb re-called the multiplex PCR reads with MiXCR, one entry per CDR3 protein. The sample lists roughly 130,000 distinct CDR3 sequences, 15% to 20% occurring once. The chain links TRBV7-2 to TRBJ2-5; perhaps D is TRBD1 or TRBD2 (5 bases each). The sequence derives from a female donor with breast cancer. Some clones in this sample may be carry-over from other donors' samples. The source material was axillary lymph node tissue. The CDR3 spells CASSSPGHQETQYF. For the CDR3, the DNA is TGTGCCAGCAGCTCCCCGGGACACCAAGAGACCCAGTACTTC.